The 6 T cell receptor beta chains listed next were all sequenced from one sample in a study of response to subunit inactivated influenza vaccine. TCRdb called the RT-PCR reads again in MiXCR, with one record for every CDR3 protein. The sample has about 180,000 distinct CDR3 sequences; roughly 10% are singletons. Specimen: CD8+ T cells sorted from PBMCs, collected around 25 months after vaccination. These receptor sequences come from a man aged 50-75 years who received an inactivated influenza vaccine.

This clonotype was observed at least ten times. The chain couples TRBV4-3 to TRBJ2-3; D gene unclear. V lost 3 bases and J 1 base, leaving 14 bases between the germline ends. CDR3 length equals 16 residues. Looked up from germline, CDR1 is LGHNA and CDR2 is YSLEER. CDR3 region: CASSQDLIWGTDTQYF. CDR3 DNA sequence: TGCGCCAGCAGCCAGGATTTAATATGGGGCACAGATACGCAGTATTTT.

This sequence joins TRBV7-9 and TRBJ2-7; D is undetermined. CDR1 and CDR2 (germline): SEHNR, FQNEAQ (reference sequence). Between the trimmed V and J ends, which lost 0 bases and 1 base, there was a span of 7 bases. The CDR3 has 14 amino acids. CDR3 protein: CASSLAVHSYEQYF. CDR3 coding DNA: TGTGCCAGCAGCTTAGCGGTCCATTCCTACGAGCAGTACTTC.

The table lists this clonotype with a few counts. This chain links TRBV11-1 with TRBJ2-1; 9 nucleotides agree with TRBD1. The CDR3 spans 15 residues. Trimming cost V 3 bases and J 2 bases; bases outside gene matches: 2. From germline, CDR1 is SGHAT and CDR2 FQDESV (reference sequence). CDR3 sequence reads: CASSFRTGAYNEQFF. CDR3 sequence (DNA): TGTGCCAGCAGCTTTAGGACAGGGGCCTACAATGAGCAGTTCTTC. Variable domain in full (rest from reference TRBV11-1 and TRBJ2-1): EAEVAQSPRYKITEKSQAVAFWCDPISGHATLYWYRQILGQGPELLVQFQDESVVDDSQLPKDRFSAERLKGVDSTLKIQPAELGDSAMYLCASSFRTGAYNEQFFGPGTRLTVL.

This clonotype appeared many times. CDR3 sequence (DNA): TGCGCCAGCAGCCAAGATCTGCCTAGCGGGAGCACAGATACGCAGTATTTT. Its protein is CASSQDLPSGSTDTQYF. The chain employs TRBV4-3 and TRBJ2-3; 8 nucleotides align to TRBD2. The length of the CDR3 is 17 residues. With 0 bases clipped from V and 0 bases from J, the junction kept 5 bases outside the gene matches. Germline V gene data show CDR1 as LGHNA and CDR2 as YSLEER.

The chain has TRBV12-3 or TRBV12-4 and TRBJ2-5; TRBD2 matches 10 bases. The V gene end was trimmed by 0 bases and the J gene end by 3 bases; junction bases not matched to a gene: 4. There are 16 residues in the CDR3. Here the CDR3 DNA reads TGTGCCAGCAGTTTAGCGCCCGGGACTAGCGAAGAGACCCAGTACTTC. This gives the protein CASSLAPGTSEETQYF.

V and J are TRBV28 and TRBJ2-7; D remains unclear. Trimming cost V 3 bases and J 1 base, with 10 bases left between them. The CDR3 consists of 14 residues. Per germline, CDR1 MDHEN and CDR2 SYDVKM. This chain's CDR3 is CASSLQAQSYEQYF. The CDR3 DNA reads as TGTGCCAGCAGTTTGCAGGCTCAGTCCTACGAGCAGTACTTC.